The 5 T cell receptor beta chains listed next were all sequenced from one sample in a study of identical twins. TCRdb re-derived calls from the 5' RACE reads in MiXCR, one entry per CDR3 protein. Seen here are some 460,000 distinct CDR3 sequences, over 12% observed once, and the top ten hold over 0.5%. These data were also reused for a study on yellow fever vaccine responses in identical twins.

The sequenced material came from CD4+ T cells sorted from blood. The receptors shown here come from a woman aged 18 to 35 in good health.

V and J are TRBV30 and TRBJ2-7; D is unclear. The CDR3 is 13 residues long. Per the germline V gene, CDR1 is GTSNPN and CDR2 is SVGIG (reference sequence). V gave up 4 bases and J gave up 2 bases, with 12 bases separating them. The CDR3 bases are TGTGCCTGGAATCATGGGCTCACCTACGAGCAGTACTTC. It codes for CAWNHGLTYEQYF.

This clonotype appeared a few times. The chain recombines TRBV6-2 or TRBV6-3 with TRBJ2-7; 11 nucleotides align to TRBD2. The CDR3 totals 15 residues. J was trimmed by 2 bases and V by 6 bases; bases with no gene match: 6. Germline CDR1 reads MNHEY; CDR2 reads SVGEGT. The CDR3 is CASSLILAGAYEQYF. The CDR3 coding sequence is TGTGCCAGCAGCCTCATACTAGCGGGGGCCTACGAGCAGTACTTC.

The chain carries TRBV20-1 and TRBJ2-6, with no clear D. Germline CDR1 and CDR2: DFQATT and SNEGSKA (reference sequence). This CDR3 is 16 amino acids long. The germline V and J ends were trimmed by 5 bases and 3 bases, with 17 bases remaining between them. The CDR3: CSAESTRLVGANVLTF. The CDR3 DNA reads as TGCAGTGCTGAGTCCACAAGGCTGGTTGGGGCCAACGTCCTGACTTTC.

This clonotype was seen a few times. The rearrangement uses TRBV30 and TRBJ2-5; D may correspond to TRBD1 or TRBD2 (5 bases each). Germline loops: CDR1 GTSNPN, CDR2 SVGIG (reference sequence). Trimming removed 6 bases from V and 3 bases from J, with 14 bases in between. The CDR3 length is 13 residues. The CDR3 DNA sequence: TGTGCCTGCCTCCTGAGGGGCAAAGAGACCCAGTACTTC. Protein: CACLLRGKETQYF.

The rearrangement links TRBV3-1 to TRBJ2-5; 7 nucleotides match TRBD2. The V and J ends lost 5 bases and 5 bases, in that order; junction bases with no gene match: 8. CDR3 size: 14 residues. CDR1 is LGHDT and CDR2 is YNNKEL in the germline V gene (reference sequence). CDR3 amino acids: CASSSRTRTETQYF. The CDR3 nucleotides are TGTGCCAGCAGCTCCCGGACTAGAACGGAGACCCAGTACTTC.